What follows are 26 T cell receptor beta chains derived from one specimen sequenced in a study of blood T cell repertoires in COVID-19. Sequencing was performed with immunoSEQ multiplex PCR; in TCRdb, only in-frame clones are kept and a portion is missing. The table lists some 80,000 clones, roughly 80% of them singletons. The sample taken for sequencing was peripheral blood. The receptors here all came from a woman aged 65 to 85 with acute or convalescent COVID-19.

In this sample, this clone turned up a few times. The chain is built from TRBV15 and TRBJ2-1; D gene ambiguous. V shed 4 bases and J shed 3 bases, with 16 bases lying between them. Germline CDR1 is LNHNV and CDR2 is YYDKDF (reference sequence). The CDR3 covers 16 residues. CDR3 in amino acids: CATSIGYERLYNEQFF. The CDR3 DNA is TGTGCCACCAGCATCGGATACGAGAGACTCTACAATGAGCAGTTCTTC.

This clone was seen only once. V is TRBV15 and J is TRBJ2-3, with D perhaps matching TRBD1 (6 bases). Germline loops: CDR1 LNHNV, CDR2 YYDKDF (reference sequence). Trimming cost V 5 bases and J 5 bases, with 17 bases left between them. The CDR3 runs to 15 residues. The CDR3 region is CATSPVREGGDTQYF. For the CDR3, the DNA is TGTGCCACCAGCCCTGTCCGGGAAGGGGGAGATACGCAGTATTTT.

This clone occurred a few times. The genes are TRBV5-5 and TRBJ1-2; 8 nucleotides match TRBD1. The CDR3 consists of 16 residues. Germline V gene sequence: CDR1 SGHKS, CDR2 YYEKEE (reference sequence). The V and J ends lost 4 bases and 3 bases, in that order; junction bases with no gene match: 11. CDR3 region: CASSLYPQGADYGYTF. The CDR3 region has the DNA TGTGCCAGCAGCCTATATCCTCAGGGGGCGGACTATGGCTACACCTTC. Supplemented by reference TRBV5-5 and TRBJ1-2, the full variable domain reads DAGVTQSPTHLIKTRGQQVTLRCSPISGHKSVSWYQQVLGQGPQFIFQYYEKEERGRGNFPDRFSARQFPNYSSELNVNALLLGDSALYLCASSLYPQGADYGYTFGSGTRLTVV.

J is TRBJ2-1 and V is TRBV5-1; D gene unclear. The germline CDR1 and CDR2 sequences are SGHRS and YFSETQ. This CDR3 region has 16 residues. V lost 3 bases and J 5 bases, leaving 18 bases between the germline ends. The CDR3 loop reads CASSSRFSRGNNEQFF. CDR3 bases: TGCGCCAGCAGCTCTCGGTTTTCGCGCGGCAACAATGAGCAGTTCTTC.

This chain links TRBV19 with TRBJ1-1, with 10 bases aligning to TRBD1. The V gene's germline CDR1 is LNHDA and CDR2 SQIVND (reference sequence). The ends lost 6 bases at V and 7 bases at J; junction bases unmatched: 5. The CDR3 has 13 amino acids. This CDR3 reads CASRRDRGDEAFF. In nucleotides, the CDR3 is TGTGCCAGTAGGAGGGACAGGGGAGATGAAGCTTTCTTT.

The CDR3 sequence is CSVAGQGGNYEQYF. In DNA, the CDR3 is TGCAGCGTCGCCGGACAGGGGGGTAATTACGAGCAGTACTTC. The chain carries TRBV29-1 and TRBJ2-7; TRBD1 aligns across 10 bases. The V segment lost 6 bases and the J segment 4 bases; nucleotides outside the gene matches: 9. The CDR3 covers 14 residues. Germline CDR1 and CDR2: SQVTM and ANQGSEA.

This clone was counted between two and nine times. The chain links TRBV14 to TRBJ2-5, with 9 bases lining up with TRBD1. The J segment lost 2 bases and the V segment lost 3 bases, leaving 7 bases of the junction unmatched. From germline, CDR1 is SGHDN and CDR2 FVKESK. There are 16 residues in the CDR3. CDR3 in DNA: TGTGCCAGCAGCCAGGGGGACAGGGCGGTACAAGAGACCCAGTACTTC. Translation: CASSQGDRAVQETQYF.

Here the CDR3 DNA reads TGTGCCTGGAGTGTCCAGGCGGGAAGCACTGAAGCTTTCTTT. Its translation is CAWSVQAGSTEAFF. The chain is built from TRBV30 and TRBJ1-1; no clear D gene. Trimming cost V 0 bases and J 4 bases, with 12 bases left between them. The CDR3 loop spans 14 amino acids. Germline CDR1 and CDR2: GTSNPN and SVGIG (reference sequence).

The rearrangement links TRBV4-1 to TRBJ2-7, with 7 bases matching TRBD2. V lost 1 base to trimming and J lost 6 bases; unmatched junction nucleotides: 0. Per the germline V gene, CDR1 is MGHRA and CDR2 is YSYEKL. There are 12 residues in the CDR3. CDR3 residues: CASSQGGGEQYF. The CDR3 DNA reads as TGCGCCAGCAGCCAAGGCGGGGGCGAGCAGTACTTC.

V usage is TRBV7-2 and J usage is TRBJ1-2; the match to TRBD1 covers 9 bases. Trimming took 1 base from V and 5 from J; bases not matched to a gene: 8. The germline V gene encodes CDR1 SGHTA and CDR2 FQGNSA. This CDR3 region has 16 residues. For the CDR3, the DNA is TGTGCCAGCAGCTTAGACGCTCGGGACAGGGTTTATGGCTACACCTTC. Translation: CASSLDARDRVYGYTF.

The chain employs TRBV6-6 and TRBJ1-3; D not resolved. There are 14 residues in the CDR3. From germline, CDR1 is MNHNY and CDR2 SVGAGI (reference sequence). V was trimmed by 4 bases and J by 2 bases, leaving 9 bases between them. CDR3 sequence reads: CASSSSAAGNTIYF. CDR3 nucleotides: TGTGCCAGCAGTTCCTCCGCGGCTGGAAACACCATATATTTT.

The rearrangement uses TRBV30 and TRBJ1-3; the D is unclear. The CDR3 has 14 amino acids. V shed 5 bases and J shed 1 base, with 12 bases lying between them. Germline V gene lookup returns CDR1 GTSNPN and CDR2 SVGIG (reference sequence). The CDR3 loop is CAWDIGVSGNTIYF. CDR3 in DNA: TGTGCCTGGGATATCGGGGTATCTGGAAACACCATATATTTT.

This clone was counted only a few times. This sequence joins TRBV19 and TRBJ1-3; perhaps TRBD1 as D (6 bases). The CDR3 length is 13 residues. The germline V gene encodes CDR1 LNHDA and CDR2 SQIVND (reference sequence). Deletions cut 5 bases from V and 4 bases from J, with 9 bases between. The CDR3 here is CASSSQGGNTIYF. Here the CDR3 DNA reads TGTGCCAGTAGTTCACAGGGAGGAAACACCATATATTTT.

The genes are TRBV27 and TRBJ2-5, with D maybe TRBD2 (5 bases). The ends were cut back, 4 bases at V and 3 bases at J, with 18 bases in the middle. CDR1 is MNHEY and CDR2 is SMNVEV in the germline V gene (reference sequence). This CDR3 region has 16 residues. DNA of the CDR3: TGTGCCAGCAGTTCCTCCCTGCCTAGCAACAAAGAGACCCAGTACTTC. Translation: CASSSSLPSNKETQYF.

The V gene is TRBV30, the J gene TRBJ2-1; D is undetermined. V gave up 0 bases and J gave up 9 bases, with 12 bases separating them. The CDR3 contains 13 residues. Germline lookup yields CDR1 GTSNPN and CDR2 SVGIG (reference sequence). DNA for the CDR3: TGTGCCTGGAGTGTACAAAGATCCGCTGAGCAGTTCTTC. Translated: CAWSVQRSAEQFF.

This CDR3 is CASSLELGAFYEQYF. Written as DNA, the CDR3 is TGCGCCAGCAGCTTGGAACTGGGGGCTTTTTACGAGCAGTACTTC. V gene TRBV5-1 combines with J gene TRBJ2-7; weak D call: TRBD1 (6 bases). Germline CDR1 SGHRS, CDR2 YFSETQ. The V and J ends lost 0 bases and 4 bases respectively, with 14 bases between them. The CDR3 contains 15 residues.

This clone was counted only a few times. The chain recombines TRBV7-2 with TRBJ2-1; 12 bases agree with TRBD2. J gave up 9 bases and V 8 bases, and 11 bases lay outside the gene matches. Germline V lookup: CDR1 SGHTA, CDR2 FQGNSA. The CDR3 consists of 15 residues. The CDR3 sequence: CASGTGLAGASEQFF. CDR3 coding DNA: TGTGCCAGCGGAACGGGACTAGCGGGTGCAAGTGAGCAGTTCTTC.

The chain is built from TRBV27 and TRBJ2-1; a weak D match, TRBD1 (6 bases). Germline V gene data show CDR1 as MNHEY and CDR2 as SMNVEV (reference sequence). Trimming pared 5 bases from V and 10 bases from J, leaving 12 bases between. CDR3 length equals 12 residues. In nucleotides, the CDR3 is TGTGCCAGCAGTCCTCCCACAGGGGAGCAGTTCTTC. This translates into CASSPPTGEQFF.

This chain connects TRBV20-1 to TRBJ2-5; TRBD1 might be the D (6 bases). Germline CDR1 and CDR2: DFQATT and SNEGSKA (reference sequence). This CDR3 has 14 residues. Trimming took 3 bases from V and 1 from J, leaving 12 bases between them. Here the CDR3 reads CSASVGGPQETQYF. In nucleotides, the CDR3 is TGCAGTGCTAGTGTAGGGGGACCCCAAGAGACCCAGTACTTC.

This chain joins TRBV27 and TRBJ1-2; 7 bases are shared with TRBD1. CDR3 length: 14 residues. CDR1 is MNHEY, CDR2 SMNVEV, per germline (reference sequence). V lost 4 bases, J lost 7 bases, and 9 bases stayed unmatched. CDR3 sequence: CASSSHTGAAGYTF. The CDR3 DNA is TGTGCCAGCAGTTCCCATACAGGGGCGGCTGGCTACACCTTC.

The rearrangement uses TRBV30 and TRBJ2-1, with 7 bases that match TRBD2. This CDR3 contains 15 residues. Losses at the gene ends were 0 bases for V and 9 bases for J; bases not matched to a gene: 11. Germline-derived CDR1 and CDR2 are GTSNPN and SVGIG (reference sequence). This CDR3 is CAWSVQGKRDGEQFF. The CDR3 DNA reads as TGTGCCTGGAGTGTACAAGGGAAGCGGGACGGTGAGCAGTTCTTC.

V usage is TRBV7-9 and J usage is TRBJ2-1; TRBD2 matches 7 bases. The CDR3 sequence is 18 residues long. V lost 1 base, J lost 8 bases, and 17 bases stayed unmatched. CDR1 is SEHNR, CDR2 FQNEAQ, per germline (reference sequence). The CDR3, as DNA: TGTGCCAGCAGCTTAGGGGGTCGAGGCGGGAGAAGGGGCGATGAGCAGTTCTTC. It codes for CASSLGGRGGRRGDEQFF.

This clone appeared once. The CDR3, as DNA: TGTGCCAGCAGCTTAAGCAACTACAATGAGCAGTTCTTC. Translation gives CASSLSNYNEQFF. This rearrangement joins TRBV7-9 to TRBJ2-1, with D unresolved. Trimming took 2 bases from V and 3 from J, leaving 5 bases between them. From germline, CDR1 is SEHNR and CDR2 FQNEAQ (reference sequence). The CDR3 extends over 13 amino acids.

The V call is TRBV4-1, the J call TRBJ1-1, with 11 bases that match TRBD1. J lost 4 bases, V lost 4 bases, and 14 bases had no gene match. The CDR3 has 18 residues. The germline CDR1 and CDR2 sequences are MGHRA and YSYEKL. The CDR3 sequence: CASSPLGQGAGVGTEAFF. The CDR3 DNA reads as TGCGCCAGCAGCCCCCTCGGACAGGGGGCAGGGGTGGGCACTGAAGCTTTCTTT.

This chain uses TRBV29-1 with TRBJ1-4, with a tentative D call TRBD1 (5 bases). This CDR3 comprises 12 residues. V dropped 1 base and J dropped 10 bases, with 10 bases sitting between them. Germline CDR1 and CDR2: SQVTM and ANQGSEA. CDR3 nucleotides: TGCAGCGTTGAAGTGGGGGGTGGAAAACTGTTTTTT. Translating it yields CSVEVGGGKLFF.

In DNA, the CDR3 is TGTGCCAGTAGTCCCCCCGCCGGACTTTCCTATGGCTACACCTTC. Amino acid sequence: CASSPPAGLSYGYTF. V is TRBV19 and J is TRBJ1-2, with D unclear. V was shortened by 5 bases and J by 4 bases, with 17 bases between the two germline ends. Germline CDR1 is LNHDA and CDR2 is SQIVND (reference sequence). The CDR3 loop spans 15 amino acids.